This T cell receptor (beta chain) was found in a study of T cells in Graves' hyperthyroidism and ophthalmopathy. Amplification targeted TCR beta CDR3 regions from RNA transcripts. A set of HTBI primers served as the primers for a first-round RT-PCR of the TCR CDR3. TCRdb passed the multiplex PCR reads through MiXCR, listing each CDR3 protein once. The data show fewer than 600,000 distinct CDR3 sequences, 12% to 15% seen once. This clonotype has at least ten counts. V lost 3 bases, J lost 4 bases, and 13 bases stayed unmatched. Germline loops: CDR1 LNHNV, CDR2 YYDKDF (reference sequence). The CDR3 has 18 residues. Patients aged 18 to 65 had newly diagnosed hyperthyroidism lasting under 2 months. 10 ml fresh peripheral blood yielded the PBMCs.

Input material: blood. The chain joins TRBV15 to TRBJ2-5; TRBD2 matches 11 bases. The source is a woman between 40 and 55 years old with Graves' hyperthyroidism. CDR3: CATSSWWLAGGGGETQYF. The DNA of the CDR3 is TGTGCCACCAGCAGCTGGTGGCTAGCGGGAGGTGGTGGAGAGACCCAGTACTTC.